These T cell receptor beta chains were read from a single sample in a study of control samples from healthy donors and cancer patients. Produced via immunoSEQ multiplex PCR; TCRdb's table is partial and in-frame only. The sample holds nearly 9,500 clones, 91% seen once. The specimen sequenced was PBMCs. These receptors came from a man in his 60s with colorectal cancer. The CDR3 runs from the conserved cysteine through the conserved F or W. Each record gives: D gene, V gene, J gene, clone size, CDR3 DNA, CDR3 protein. D genes are given only for firm matches. Where a row states a size, it is once, few, many or the class of an expanded clone; other rows omit it.

>-|TRBV30|TRBJ2-5|once
TGTGCCTGGAGGGATTACCAAGAGACCCAGTACTTC
CAWRDYQETQYF
>-|TRBV19|TRBJ1-1|-
TGTGCCAGTAGCCCCAGAGCCTACACTGAAGCTTTCTTT
CASSPRAYTEAFF
>-|TRBV6-1|TRBJ2-3|-
TGTGCCAGCAGTGAGTCTTATATAGTGGATACGCAGTATTTT
CASSESYIVDTQYF
>-|TRBV11-2|TRBJ2-7|-
TGTGCCAGCAGTTCAACAGGGTATGACGAGCAGTACTTC
CASSSTGYDEQYF
>-|TRBV30|TRBJ1-1|-
TGTGCCTGGAGTTGGGGCATGAACACTGAAGCTTTCTTT
CAWSWGMNTEAFF
>-|TRBV19|TRBJ1-1|-
TGTGCCAGTAGTATTTTGTCCCTTGGCGACACTGAAGCTTTCTTT
CASSILSLGDTEAFF
>-|TRBV25-1|TRBJ2-5|-
TGTGCCAGCTCATGGACCTGGGGGCCCCAGTACTTC
CASSWTWGPQYF
>-|TRBV30|TRBJ1-4|-
TGTGCCTGGGGGAGGAGTGAAAAACTGTTTTTT
CAWGRSEKLFF
>TRBD1|TRBV28|TRBJ2-7|-
TGTGCCAGCAGTTTCGGGACAGACCTCTACGAGCAGTACTTC
CASSFGTDLYEQYF
>-|TRBV7-9|TRBJ1-6|-
TGTGCCAGCAGCTTAGCCCTAGGGTCAAATTCACCCCTCCACTTT
CASSLALGSNSPLHF
>TRBD2|TRBV2|TRBJ2-2|-
TGTGCCAGCCAAGCCCACTATATAGAGTACGGGGGGACCGGGGAGCTGTTTTTT
CASQAHYIEYGGTGELFF
>-|TRBV19|TRBJ1-4|-
TGTGCCAGTAGTATGGAGCGTTTTGAAAAACTGTTTTTT
CASSMERFEKLFF
>TRBD2|TRBV7-2|TRBJ2-3|-
TGTGCCAGCAGCCCAAACCAGCGGGGCTCCACAGATACGCAGTATTTT
CASSPNQRGSTDTQYF
>-|TRBV28|TRBJ2-7|-
TGTGCCAGCAGTTTCAATGTCGGGACACAATACTACGAGCAGTACTTC
CASSFNVGTQYYEQYF
>TRBD2|TRBV6-4|TRBJ2-3|-
TGTGCCAGCAGCCTCGAGACTAGCGGGGGCACAGATACGCAGTATTTT
CASSLETSGGTDTQYF
>-|TRBV7-2|TRBJ1-2|-
TGTGCCAGCAGCTTATCACCGGGTCCCGGCTATGGCTACACCTTC
CASSLSPGPGYGYTF
>-|TRBV5-1|TRBJ1-5|-
TGCGCCAGCAGCTTGCGTCCCAATAGCAATCAGCCCCAGCATTTT
CASSLRPNSNQPQHF
>-|TRBV15|TRBJ1-2|-
TGTGCCACCAGCACCAGAACCCTACGAACGGGGTATGGCTACACCTTC
CATSTRTLRTGYGYTF
>TRBD1|TRBV27|TRBJ2-7|-
TGTGCCAGCAGTCCGGGACAGGCGGACGGTTACGAGCAGTACTTC
CASSPGQADGYEQYF
>TRBD2|TRBV13|TRBJ2-5|-
TGTGCCAGCAGCTGGGGGACTAGCGGGGGAGAGACCCAGTACTTC
CASSWGTSGGETQYF
>TRBD1|TRBV4-3|TRBJ1-2|-
TGCGCCAGCAGCCTAAAAACAGGGGAGGGGTATGGCTACACCTTC
CASSLKTGEGYGYTF
>TRBD2|TRBV19|TRBJ2-1|-
TGTGCCAGTAGGGGACTAGCGGGGGGGAACAATGAGCAGTTCTTC
CASRGLAGGNNEQFF
>-|TRBV7-9|TRBJ1-2|-
TGTGCCAGCAGTACAGGGTTTATGGGGAACTATGGCTACACCTTC
CASSTGFMGNYGYTF
>TRBD1|TRBV7-2|TRBJ1-3|-
TGTGCCAGCAGCCTAAACATACAGGGGGCTGCAGGAAACACCATATATTTT
CASSLNIQGAAGNTIYF
>TRBD1|TRBV29-1|TRBJ1-1|-
TGCAGCGTCTCTCGGGACAGGGAGTCCACTGAAGCTTTCTTT
CSVSRDRESTEAFF
>TRBD2|TRBV2|TRBJ2-1|-
TGTGCCAGTCTAGCGGGGGGGCTAAAAGAGCAGTTCTTC
CASLAGGLKEQFF
>-|TRBV27|TRBJ2-3|-
TGTGCCAGCAGTCTCAGGGTAGTAACAGATACGCAGTATTTT
CASSLRVVTDTQYF
>-|TRBV7-3|TRBJ2-1|-
TGTGCCAGCAGCTTGGGCCAAGCCTCCTACAATGAGCAGTTCTTC
CASSLGQASYNEQFF
>-|TRBV19|TRBJ1-4|-
TGTGCCAGTAGAGAGACCAACGGTGAAAAACTGTTTTTT
CASRETNGEKLFF
>-|TRBV28|TRBJ1-1|-
TGTGCCAGCAGTACAGGGAGGACTGAAGCTTTCTTT
CASSTGRTEAFF
>TRBD1|TRBV5-6|TRBJ2-2|-
TGTGCCAGCTGGGGGGACAGGGAAAACACCGGGGAGCTGTTTTTT
CASWGDRENTGELFF
>TRBD1|TRBV5-4|TRBJ2-5|-
TGTGCCAGCAGCTGGGTGGGACAGGGGGCGCGGGAGACCCAGTACTTC
CASSWVGQGARETQYF
>-|TRBV9|TRBJ2-7|-
TGTGCCAGCAGCGTAACCCCGCTCCCTTCCTACGAGCAGTACTTC
CASSVTPLPSYEQYF
>-|TRBV15|TRBJ2-1|once
TGTGCCACCAGCATCAACCCTCTGGGTGAGCAGTTCTTC
CATSINPLGEQFF
>-|TRBV4-3|TRBJ2-7|few
TGCGCCAGCAGCCGGGGGGTTGGCAGGGCTGGCGAGCAGTACTTC
CASSRGVGRAGEQYF
>-|TRBV29-1|TRBJ1-2|few
TGCAGCGTTGGCAGCACTGCTAACTATGGCTACACCTTC
CSVGSTANYGYTF
>-|TRBV11-3|TRBJ2-3|-
TGTGCCAGCAGCCCATACAGTAGCACAGATACGCAGTATTTT
CASSPYSSTDTQYF